Listed here are 18 T cell receptor beta chains from one sample, sequenced in a study of beta chain features in type 1 diabetes. The study's findings and limits: Type 1 diabetes patients had TCRB CDR3s that were shorter (moderately but significantly so) in all four CD4+ subsets.

Which antigens these TCRs recognize remains unknown. Reverse transcription of all isolated RNA meant that expressed TCRB transcripts were sequenced. The table came from immunoSEQ multiplex PCR; TCRdb's copy has only in-frame clones and leaves some out. This table has 150,000 to 200,000 clones, roughly 59% appearing once. The sample comprised naive CD4+ T cells from blood. These receptors came from a man aged 25 to 45 with type 1 diabetes.

V and J are TRBV5-1 and TRBJ2-3; D is uncertain. The germline V gene has CDR1 SGHRS and CDR2 YFSETQ. The CDR3 is 13 amino acids. V was shortened by 5 bases and J by 2 bases, with 9 bases between the two germline ends. CDR3 loop: CASSGQNTDTQYF. Here the CDR3 DNA reads TGCGCCAGCAGTGGGCAGAACACAGATACGCAGTATTTT.

This clone showed up just a few times. This chain uses TRBV7-9 with TRBJ2-5, with D perhaps TRBD1 or TRBD2 (5 bases each). Trimming took off 7 bases at V and 0 bases at J, with 9 bases between the two ends. The germline gives CDR1 SEHNR, CDR2 FQNEAQ (reference sequence). This CDR3 comprises 13 residues. CDR3 in DNA: TGTGCCAGCACGAGGGGAAACCAAGAGACCCAGTACTTC. Translating gives CASTRGNQETQYF.

The V call is TRBV30, the J call TRBJ2-1; D gene unclear. Germline V gives CDR1 GTSNPN, CDR2 SVGIG (reference sequence). V dropped 3 bases and J dropped 9 bases, with 9 bases sitting between them. The CDR3 length is 11 residues. CDR3 DNA sequence: TGTGCCTGGAGCCTGGGTTTTGAGCAGTTCTTC. It translates to CAWSLGFEQFF.

The table lists this clone with a few counts. The V call is TRBV28, the J call TRBJ2-3, with D uncertain. The CDR3 spans 12 residues. With 4 bases removed from V and 6 bases from J, the gap between germline ends came to 8 bases. Germline CDR1 reads MDHEN; CDR2 reads SYDVKM. The CDR3 region has the DNA TGTGCCAGCAGTTCTCTAGATGATACGCAGTATTTT. Translated, it gives CASSSLDDTQYF.

This clone was found a few times. V is TRBV5-1 and J is TRBJ2-5; D unclear. V dropped 2 bases and J dropped 1 base, with 9 bases sitting between them. The CDR3 sequence is 14 residues long. From germline, CDR1 is SGHRS and CDR2 YFSETQ. The CDR3 DNA follows: TGCGCCAGCAGCTTACTGAGGACCCAAGAGACCCAGTACTTC. Protein: CASSLLRTQETQYF.

This clone turned up a few times. The chain couples TRBV30 to TRBJ2-5; 12 bases fit TRBD1. Germline V gene data show CDR1 as GTSNPN and CDR2 as SVGIG (reference sequence). The V and J ends lost 3 bases and 6 bases, in that order; junction bases with no gene match: 2. This CDR3 contains 13 residues. The DNA for the CDR3 is TGTGCCTGGAGACGGGACAGGGGGCAGACCCAGTACTTC. This gives the protein CAWRRDRGQTQYF.

This CDR3 is CAWSVIAGGDTQYF. CDR3 nucleotides: TGTGCCTGGAGTGTAATAGCGGGAGGGGATACGCAGTATTTT. This chain links TRBV30 with TRBJ2-3; 11 bases are a match to TRBD2. Germline CDR1 reads GTSNPN; CDR2 reads SVGIG (reference sequence). The length of the CDR3 is 14 residues. V shed 0 bases, J shed 6 bases, and the junction held 2 bases outside the gene matches. The full variable domain, rest sourced from reference TRBV30 and TRBJ2-3, is SQTIHQWPATLVQPVGSPLSLECTVEGTSNPNLYWYRQAAGRGLQLLFYSVGIGQISSEVPQNLSASRPQDRQFILSSKKLLLSDSGFYLCAWSVIAGGDTQYFGPGTRLTVL.

This clone has only one observation. This chain joins TRBV4-1 and TRBJ1-4, with a tentative D call TRBD1 (5 bases). Trimming took off 3 bases at V and 6 bases at J, with 20 bases between the two ends. The CDR3 runs 17 residues. Per germline, CDR1 MGHRA and CDR2 YSYEKL. The CDR3 loop is CASSQSFSGTGHEKLFF. DNA of the CDR3: TGCGCCAGCAGCCAGAGTTTCTCCGGGACCGGGCATGAAAAACTGTTTTTT.

The chain combines TRBV29-1 with TRBJ2-3, with 11 bases that match TRBD1. The junction had 5 bases not matched to a gene; V was cut back by 6 bases and J by 6 bases. Looked up from germline, CDR1 is SQVTM and CDR2 is ANQGSEA. The CDR3 runs to 13 residues. The CDR3 DNA sequence: TGCAGCGTGGGACAGGGGGAAAAGGATACGCAGTATTTT. Its translation is CSVGQGEKDTQYF.

This clone was counted only a few times. The V and J genes are TRBV19 and TRBJ2-7; 9 bases map to TRBD1. The CDR3 runs to 14 residues. The V and J ends lost 5 bases and 2 bases, in that order; junction bases with no gene match: 4. Germline-derived CDR1 and CDR2 are LNHDA and SQIVND (reference sequence). This CDR3 is CASSPGQGTYEQYF. CDR3 nucleotides: TGTGCCAGTAGTCCGGGACAGGGAACCTACGAGCAGTACTTC.

The chain employs TRBV12-5 and TRBJ2-1, with TRBD1 as a possible D gene (6 bases). Trimming took off 0 bases at V and 10 bases at J, with 16 bases between the two ends. The CDR3 runs 15 residues. Looked up from germline, CDR1 is LGHNT and CDR2 is FRNRAP. The CDR3 DNA reads TGTGCTAGTGGTTTGGTAGCAGGGGCCCGGGGAGAGCAGTTCTTC. Translation: CASGLVAGARGEQFF.

This chain links TRBV4-3 with TRBJ2-1; tentative D call: TRBD2 (5 bases). The CDR3 runs to 15 residues. The germline V gene encodes CDR1 LGHNA and CDR2 YSLEER. Trimming shortened V by 0 bases and J by 6 bases, and 12 bases separated the two germline ends. The CDR3, as DNA: TGCGCCAGCAGCCAAGATCTGGGGAGAAGCAATGAGCAGTTCTTC. Residues: CASSQDLGRSNEQFF.

This rearrangement joins TRBV30 to TRBJ2-1; no definite D call. This CDR3 has 12 amino acids. Looked up from germline, CDR1 is GTSNPN and CDR2 is SVGIG (reference sequence). Trimming left V 0 bases short and J 8 bases short, with 8 bases between. In DNA, the CDR3 is TGTGCCTGGAGTGTAAGGAGCCATGAGCAGTTCTTC. Amino acids: CAWSVRSHEQFF.

The chain is built from TRBV25-1 and TRBJ1-2; a possible D gene is TRBD1 (5 bases). CDR3 size: 14 residues. V was pared by 3 bases and J by 4 bases, with 12 bases between. Germline CDR1 reads MGHDK; CDR2 reads SYGVNS. CDR3 amino acids: CASSEAGGTYGYTF. The CDR3 nucleotides read TGTGCCAGCAGTGAGGCCGGGGGTACCTATGGCTACACCTTC.

The genes are TRBV4-3 and TRBJ1-1; D gene uncertain. This CDR3 has 13 amino acids. CDR1 is LGHNA, CDR2 YSLEER, per germline. The ends were cut back, 0 bases at V and 1 base at J, with 3 bases in the middle. CDR3 amino acids: CASSQDPNTEAFF. CDR3 coding DNA: TGCGCCAGCAGCCAAGATCCGAACACTGAAGCTTTCTTT.

The chain links TRBV5-7 to TRBJ2-3, with 7 bases fitting TRBD2. TRBV5-7 is designated an ORF whose function remains uncertain. CDR3 length: 15 amino acids. V was clipped by 4 bases and J by 1 base; unmatched bases: 6. DNA for the CDR3: TGTGCCAGCAGCCCCGGACGGGAGGGCACAGATACGCAGTATTTT. This translates into CASSPGREGTDTQYF.

This chain uses TRBV25-1 with TRBJ2-7; TRBD1 matches 10 bases. The length of the CDR3 is 15 residues. Unmatched junction bases numbered 10, after V lost 5 bases and J lost 6 bases. The germline V gene has CDR1 MGHDK and CDR2 SYGVNS. CDR3 bases: TGTGCCAGCAGTATCCCCGGGACAGGGGCTGCCGAGCAGTACTTC. It encodes CASSIPGTGAAEQYF.

The V call is TRBV5-1, the J call TRBJ2-5, with D possibly TRBD1 on 5 matching bases. V was pared by 0 bases and J by 1 base, with 10 bases between. Germline CDR1 is SGHRS and CDR2 is YFSETQ. The CDR3 runs to 15 residues. The CDR3 is CASSLVGQGQETQYF. The DNA of the CDR3 is TGCGCCAGCAGCTTGGTCGGGCAGGGCCAAGAGACCCAGTACTTC.